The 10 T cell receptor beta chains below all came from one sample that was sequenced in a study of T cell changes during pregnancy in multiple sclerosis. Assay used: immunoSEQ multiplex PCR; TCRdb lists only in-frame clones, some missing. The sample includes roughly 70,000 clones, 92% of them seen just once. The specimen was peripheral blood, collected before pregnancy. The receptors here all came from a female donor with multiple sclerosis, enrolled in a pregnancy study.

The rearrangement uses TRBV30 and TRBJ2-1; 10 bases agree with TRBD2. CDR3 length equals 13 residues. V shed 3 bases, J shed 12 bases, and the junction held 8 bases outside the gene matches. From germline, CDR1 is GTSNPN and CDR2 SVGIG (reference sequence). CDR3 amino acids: CAWRLAGEIRQFF. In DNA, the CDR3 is TGTGCCTGGAGGCTAGCGGGAGAAATTCGGCAGTTCTTC.

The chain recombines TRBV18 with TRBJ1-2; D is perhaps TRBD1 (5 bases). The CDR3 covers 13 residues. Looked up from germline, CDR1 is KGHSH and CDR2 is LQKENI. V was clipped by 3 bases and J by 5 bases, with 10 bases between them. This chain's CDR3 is CASSPTQGYGYTF. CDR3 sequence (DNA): TGTGCCAGCTCACCGACCCAGGGATATGGCTACACCTTC.

The CDR3: CASSPPGLAETQYF. DNA for the CDR3: TGTGCCAGCAGTCCCCCGGGACTAGCGGAGACCCAGTACTTC. The chain uses TRBV2 and TRBJ2-5; 10 positions match TRBD2. The CDR3 is 14 amino acids. The ends lost 5 bases at V and 5 bases at J; junction bases unmatched: 5. Germline CDR1 reads SNHLY; CDR2 reads FYNNEI. The entire variable domain, with the rest obtained from reference TRBV2 and TRBJ2-5, is as follows: EPEVTQTPSHQVTQMGQEVILRCVPISNHLYFYWYRQILGQKVEFLVSFYNNEISEKSEIFDDQFSVERPDGSNFTLKIRSTKLEDSAMYFCASSPPGLAETQYFGPGTRLLVL.

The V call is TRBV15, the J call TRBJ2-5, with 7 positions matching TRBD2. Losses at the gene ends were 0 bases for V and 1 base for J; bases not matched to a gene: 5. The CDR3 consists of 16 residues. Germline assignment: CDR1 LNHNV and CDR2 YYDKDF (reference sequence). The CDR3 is CATSRDMGLPQETQYF. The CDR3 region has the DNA TGTGCCACCAGCAGAGATATGGGACTACCCCAAGAGACCCAGTACTTC.

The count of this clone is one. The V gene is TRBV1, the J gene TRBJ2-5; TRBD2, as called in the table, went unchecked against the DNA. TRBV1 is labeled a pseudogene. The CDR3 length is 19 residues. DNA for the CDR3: TGCACCAGCAGCCAAGAGCCGGGACTAGCGGGACGGTACCAAGAGACCCAGTACTTC. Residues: CTSSQEPGLAGRYQETQYF.

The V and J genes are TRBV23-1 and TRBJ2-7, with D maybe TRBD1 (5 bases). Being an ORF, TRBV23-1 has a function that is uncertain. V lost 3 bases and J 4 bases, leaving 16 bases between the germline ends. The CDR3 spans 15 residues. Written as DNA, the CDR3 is TGCGCCAGCAGTCATTCCCGGACAAACTCTTACGAGCAGTACTTC. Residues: CASSHSRTNSYEQYF.

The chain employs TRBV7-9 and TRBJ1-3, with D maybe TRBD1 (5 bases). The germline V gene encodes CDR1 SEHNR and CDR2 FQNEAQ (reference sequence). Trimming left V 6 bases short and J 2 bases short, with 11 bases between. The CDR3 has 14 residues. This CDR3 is CASSNQGTGNTIYF. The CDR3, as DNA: TGTGCCAGCAGTAACCAGGGAACTGGAAACACCATATATTTT.

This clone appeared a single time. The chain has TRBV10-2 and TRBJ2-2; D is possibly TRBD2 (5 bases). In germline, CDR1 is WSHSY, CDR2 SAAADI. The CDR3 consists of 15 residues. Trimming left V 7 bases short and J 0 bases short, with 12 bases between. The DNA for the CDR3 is TGCGCCAGCAACAAGCGGAGCGCGAACACCGGGGAGCTGTTTTTT. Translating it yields CASNKRSANTGELFF.

In DNA, the CDR3 is TGTGCCTGGAGAGGTAATCCAGGCTGGTCCTATGGCTACACCTTC. It specifies CAWRGNPGWSYGYTF. J is TRBJ1-2 and V is TRBV30; D is uncertain. Germline V gene sequence: CDR1 GTSNPN, CDR2 SVGIG (reference sequence). Between the trimmed V and J ends, which lost 3 bases and 4 bases, there was a span of 18 bases. The CDR3 is made up of 15 amino acids. Full variable domain (missing parts from reference TRBV30 and TRBJ1-2): SQTIHQWPATLVQPVGSPLSLECTVEGTSNPNLYWYRQAAGRGLQLLFYSVGIGQISSEVPQNLSASRPQDRQFILSSKKLLLSDSGFYLCAWRGNPGWSYGYTFGSGTRLTVV.

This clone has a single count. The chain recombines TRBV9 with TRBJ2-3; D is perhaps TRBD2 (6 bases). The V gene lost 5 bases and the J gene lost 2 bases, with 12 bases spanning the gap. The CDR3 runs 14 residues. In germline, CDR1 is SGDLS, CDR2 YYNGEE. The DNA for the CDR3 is TGTGCCAGCAGTGGGATAGCGGACACAGATACGCAGTATTTT. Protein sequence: CASSGIADTDTQYF.